This T cell receptor beta chain stems from a study of spatial heterogeneity in lung cancer. This clonotype appeared many times. Since it is a stray read in a library aimed at alpha chains, this beta chain has a size that is not meaningful. As to time point: sample taken at primary tumor resection. The study sequenced unsorted whole RNA from tumor, nontumor lung or frozen PBMC. Donation came from around 72 patients with untreated early-stage non-small cell lung cancer. Germline V gene data show CDR1 as GTSNPN and CDR2 as SVGIG (reference sequence). This CDR3 is built from 16 residues. Trimming removed 0 bases from V and 5 bases from J; junction bases left unmatched: 12. TCRdb re-called the 5' RACE reads with MiXCR, one entry per CDR3 protein. The data contain more than 7,500 distinct CDR3 sequences, 4% to 5% of them seen just once; the ten biggest clones take up approximately 30%.

The source of this sequence is a male donor with early-stage non-small cell lung cancer. This chain connects TRBV30 to TRBJ1-1, with 7 positions matching TRBD1. The source material was PBMCs, sampled at surgery. In nucleotides, the CDR3 is TGTGCCTGGAGTGTACAGGGGACCCCGAGGACAACTGAAGCTTTCTTT. Its translation is CAWSVQGTPRTTEAFF. The full variable domain, rest sourced from reference TRBV30 and TRBJ1-1, is SQTIHQWPATLVQPVGSPLSLECTVEGTSNPNLYWYRQAAGRGLQLLFYSVGIGQISSEVPQNLSASRPQDRQFILSSKKLLLSDSGFYLCAWSVQGTPRTTEAFFGQGTRLTVV.